Given below is one T cell receptor (beta chain) in context. Antigen unknown. Data came from immunoSEQ multiplex PCR; TCRdb stores just in-frame clones and leaves some out. The sample holds 90,000 to 150,000 clones; roughly 90% are singletons and the top ten take 6% to 8%. This record comes from a study of T cell responses to AZD1222 COVID-19 vaccine. It was second doses at about 4 or about 12 weeks that were pooled. Study-wide points: A reported finding is that nearly half of spike-specific TCRs target unmutated variant regions. Recipients of two AZD1222 doses showed rising Spike-specific TCR breadth and depth.

Germline V gene sequence: CDR1 SGHRS, CDR2 YFSETQ. Trimming took 4 bases from V and 4 from J, leaving 11 bases between them. CDR3 length: 13 residues. The sample in question was peripheral blood, obtained 28 days after the second AZD1222 dose. The gene calls are TRBV5-1 and TRBJ1-1; D not certain. The sequence derives from an adult who received the AZD1222 COVID-19 vaccine. CDR3: CASSIQRGTEAFF. The CDR3 coding sequence is TGCGCCAGCAGCATCCAACGGGGCACTGAAGCTTTCTTT.